This T cell receptor beta chain was documented in a study of T cell repertoires in aging, cancer and after chemotherapy. Overall study: Paired samples before and after chemotherapy came from chronic lymphocytic leukemia patients on fludarabine- or bendamustine-based regimens. The whole study produced a dataset of some 10 million TCR reads. General study results and limits: Rebound thymic output was suggested by rising median generation probability during chemotherapy in each cancer cohort. Compared with age-matched healthy donors, untreated hematological or solid cancer patients showed higher blood TCR clonality.

Peripheral blood genomic DNA, not sorted cells or RNA, was the template. By share, this clonotype ranks as hyperexpanded. Its target is not known. The CDR3 runs to 16 residues. Trimming cost V 5 bases and J 6 bases, with 19 bases left between them. Germline lookup yields CDR1 MNHEY and CDR2 SVGAGI. Multiplex touch-down PCR with TRB-A/B primers amplified rearranged V-D-J TRB sequences. TCRdb re-called the multiplex PCR reads with MiXCR, one entry per CDR3 protein. The sample has 450 to 600 distinct CDR3 sequences, about three fifths seen once. This sequence was found in a human donor with a blood cancer. The chain employs TRBV6-5 and TRBJ1-4; D possibly corresponds to TRBD1 (6 bases). The sequenced material came from blood. The CDR3 DNA sequence: TGTGCCAGCAGTGGGCGGAGGGACAATGAGTATGAAAAACTGTTTTTT. Its translation is CASSGRRDNEYEKLFF.